This T cell receptor (beta chain) was profiled in a study of blood T cell repertoires in COVID-19. The wider study: Nucleic acid was either cDNA or gDNA, and it came from T cells, B-cell-depleted T cells, or PBMCs.

As processed by the authors: It was from reference gene primer amplification that nucleated cell counts were estimated. The method was immunoSEQ multiplex PCR; TCRdb's version includes in-frame clones alone and lacks a portion of them. V, J and clone size derive from that table, while D and trimming were established from the DNA sequence. The table shows 55,000 to 80,000 clones, with roughly 90% occurring only once. Sequencing was performed on peripheral blood. This clonotype originated in a human donor in a cohort sampled during active COVID-19.

CDR3 protein: CASSSRLTGNGGYTF. CDR3 DNA: TGTGCCAGCAGCTCTCGACTTACAGGGAATGGTGGCTACACCTTC. The rearrangement uses TRBV11-2 and TRBJ1-2; tentatively, D is TRBD1 (6 bases). Germline lookup yields CDR1 SGHAT and CDR2 FQNNGV. The length of the CDR3 is 15 residues. Trimming cost V 4 bases and J 7 bases, with 19 bases left between them.